These 4 T cell receptor beta chains were all obtained from the same sample, sequenced in a study of OX40 agonist ivuxolimab in advanced cancers. The table came from immunoSEQ multiplex PCR; TCRdb's copy has only in-frame clones and leaves some out. The data contain around 51,000 clones, almost 90% of them singletons. Material: CD4+ or CD8+ T cells sorted from blood, obtained in a trial of the OX40 agonist ivuxolimab. These receptors were taken from an adult with an advanced solid tumor such as melanoma, head and neck, liver or kidney cancer.

In its sample, this clone was seen once. This chain joins TRBV7-2 and TRBJ1-5; D perhaps matches TRBD1 (5 bases). The CDR3 extends over 17 amino acids. CDR1 is SGHTA, CDR2 FQGNSA, per germline. Trimming took off 4 bases at V and 6 bases at J, with 22 bases between the two ends. In DNA form, the CDR3 reads TGTGCCAGCAGCTCCCGTGTTCTGGGGGTAGGGCTTCAGCCCCAGCATTTT. Residues: CASSSRVLGVGLQPQHF. Full variable domain (rest looked up from reference TRBV7-2 and TRBJ1-5): GAGVSQSPSNKVTEKGKDVELRCDPISGHTALYWYRQSLGQGLEFLIYFQGNSAPDKSGLPSDRFSAERTGGSVSTLTIQRTQQEDSAVYLCASSSRVLGVGLQPQHFGDGTRLSIL.

The chain uses TRBV6-5 and TRBJ2-7; weak D call: TRBD1 (6 bases). Germline CDR1 and CDR2: MNHEY and SVGAGI. CDR3 size: 14 residues. Trimming left V 2 bases short and J 4 bases short, with 12 bases between. This CDR3 reads CASSYDGTLYEQYF. As DNA, the CDR3 is TGTGCCAGCAGTTACGACGGGACACTTTACGAGCAGTACTTC.

CDR3 protein: CASSGGGKPQHF. CDR3 nucleotide sequence: TGTGCCAGCAGCGGCGGAGGAAAGCCCCAGCATTTT. The V gene is TRBV11-2, the J gene TRBJ1-5; no clear D. The CDR3 covers 12 residues. With 5 bases removed from V and 8 bases from J, the gap between germline ends came to 10 bases. Per germline, CDR1 SGHAT and CDR2 FQNNGV. The full variable domain, rest sourced from reference TRBV11-2 and TRBJ1-5, is EAGVAQSPRYKIIEKRQSVAFWCNPISGHATLYWYQQILGQGPKLLIQFQNNGVVDDSQLPKDRFSAERLKGVDSTLKIQPAKLEDSAVYLCASSGGGKPQHFGDGTRLSIL.

The J gene is TRBJ2-1, the V gene TRBV11-3, with a weak D call TRBD2 (5 bases). V lost 5 bases, J lost 9 bases, and 14 bases lay in between. This CDR3 is 13 amino acids long. Germline V CDR1 and CDR2: SGHNT, YENEEA. This CDR3 reads CASSPARGGEQFF. Written as DNA, the CDR3 is TGTGCCAGCAGCCCCGCTAGAGGAGGTGAGCAGTTCTTC.